The present entry profiles one T cell receptor (beta chain) with its context. Its target is not known. Measured with immunoSEQ multiplex PCR; TCRdb has only the in-frame clones, and not every one. The sample lists around 70,000 clones; roughly 89% were seen once. The sample is drawn from a study of T cell responses to AZD1222 COVID-19 vaccine. Study-level information: Investigators merged groups given second doses at roughly 4 or roughly 12 weeks. Study results and caveats: Just six AZD1222 recipients were seropositive at baseline. No day 14 peak samples; only post-peak repertoires were characterized.

Germline values: CDR1 LNHDA, CDR2 SQIVND (reference sequence). This CDR3 is 12 amino acids long. V lost 6 bases to trimming and J lost 2 bases, with 8 bases between them. The receptor comes from an adult in good health. The V and J genes are TRBV19 and TRBJ2-7; maybe TRBD2 (5 bases). This material consisted of peripheral blood, taken on day 0 of AZD1222 vaccination. The CDR3 loop is CASSGEPYEQYF. The CDR3 nucleotides read TGTGCCAGTAGCGGGGAACCCTACGAGCAGTACTTC. Based on the CDR3 plus reference TRBV19 and TRBJ2-7, the full variable domain is DGGITQSPKYLFRKEGQNVTLSCEQNLNHDAMYWYRQDPGQGLRLIYYSQIVNDFQKGDIAEGYSVSREKKESFPLTVTSAQKNPTAFYLCASSGEPYEQYFGPGTRLTVT.